This T cell receptor beta chain was identified in a study of blood T cell repertoires in COVID-19. Background on the study: Italy, Spain and the United States were the sources of the convalescent and acute COVID-19 samples. From T cells, B-cell-depleted T cells, or PBMCs came the material, which was cDNA or gDNA.

CDR3 length equals 15 residues. Trimming pared 8 bases from V and 4 bases from J, leaving 18 bases between. The germline gives CDR1 SGHRS, CDR2 YFSETQ. The method was immunoSEQ multiplex PCR; TCRdb's version includes in-frame clones alone and lacks a portion of them. This sample has 140,000 or so clones, with approximately 85% found just once. The chain is built from TRBV5-1 and TRBJ2-2; D is possibly TRBD2 (7 bases). This receptor was obtained from a man aged 70-80 years with acute or convalescent COVID-19. Sequenced material: peripheral blood. CDR3 residues: CASSEGGQVTGELFF. DNA for the CDR3: TGCGCCAGTTCCGAGGGGGGGCAAGTCACCGGGGAGCTGTTTTTT.